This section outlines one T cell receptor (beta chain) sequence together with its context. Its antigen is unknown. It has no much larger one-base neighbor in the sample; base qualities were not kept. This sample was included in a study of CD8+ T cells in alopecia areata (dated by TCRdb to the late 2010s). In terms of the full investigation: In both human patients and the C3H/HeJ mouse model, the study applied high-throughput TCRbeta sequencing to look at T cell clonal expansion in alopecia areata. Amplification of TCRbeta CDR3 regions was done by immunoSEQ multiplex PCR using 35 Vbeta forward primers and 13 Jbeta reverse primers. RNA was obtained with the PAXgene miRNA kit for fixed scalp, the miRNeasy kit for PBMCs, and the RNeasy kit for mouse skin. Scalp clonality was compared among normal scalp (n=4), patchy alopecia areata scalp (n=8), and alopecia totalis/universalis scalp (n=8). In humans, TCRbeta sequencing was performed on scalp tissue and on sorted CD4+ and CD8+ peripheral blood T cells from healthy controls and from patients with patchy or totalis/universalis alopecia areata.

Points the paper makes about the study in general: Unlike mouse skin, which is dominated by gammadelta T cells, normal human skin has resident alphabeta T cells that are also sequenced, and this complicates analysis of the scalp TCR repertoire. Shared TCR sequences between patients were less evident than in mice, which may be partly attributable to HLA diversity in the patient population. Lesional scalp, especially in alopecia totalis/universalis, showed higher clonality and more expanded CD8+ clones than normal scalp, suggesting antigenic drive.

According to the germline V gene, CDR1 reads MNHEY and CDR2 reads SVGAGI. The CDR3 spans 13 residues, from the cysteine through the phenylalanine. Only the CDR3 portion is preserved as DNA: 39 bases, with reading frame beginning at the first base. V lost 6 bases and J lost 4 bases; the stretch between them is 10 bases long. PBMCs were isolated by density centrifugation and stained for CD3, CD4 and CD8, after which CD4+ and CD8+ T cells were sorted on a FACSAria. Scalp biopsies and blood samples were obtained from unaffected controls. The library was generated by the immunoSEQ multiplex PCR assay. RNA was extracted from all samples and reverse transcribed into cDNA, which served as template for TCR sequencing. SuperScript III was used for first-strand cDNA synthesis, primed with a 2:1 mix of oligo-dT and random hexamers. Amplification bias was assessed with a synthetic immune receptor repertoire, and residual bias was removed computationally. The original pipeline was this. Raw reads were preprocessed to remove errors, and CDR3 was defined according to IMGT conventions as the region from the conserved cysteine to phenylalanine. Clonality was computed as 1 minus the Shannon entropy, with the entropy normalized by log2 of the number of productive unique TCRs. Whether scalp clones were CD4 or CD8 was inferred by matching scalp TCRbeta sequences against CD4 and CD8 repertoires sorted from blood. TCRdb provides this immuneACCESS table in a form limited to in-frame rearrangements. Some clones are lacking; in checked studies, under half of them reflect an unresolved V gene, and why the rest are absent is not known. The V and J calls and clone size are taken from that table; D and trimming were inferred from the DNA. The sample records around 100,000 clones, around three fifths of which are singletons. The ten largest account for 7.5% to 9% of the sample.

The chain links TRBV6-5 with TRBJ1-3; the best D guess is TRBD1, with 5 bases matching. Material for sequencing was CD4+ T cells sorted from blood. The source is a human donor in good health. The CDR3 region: CASRGVDGNTIYF. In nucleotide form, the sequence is TGTGCCAGCAGAGGGGTTGACGGAAACACCATATATTTT.